This T cell receptor (beta chain) was found in a study of blood T cell repertoires in COVID-19. In the study overall: Samples taken during acute and convalescent COVID-19 were collected in the United States, Italy and Spain. PBMCs, B-cell-depleted T cells, or T cells were the source of the cDNA or gDNA that made up the material.

As handled by the study authors: Reference gene primer amplification gave nucleated cell count estimates. Measured with immunoSEQ multiplex PCR; TCRdb has only the in-frame clones, and not every one. V and J calls and clone size follow that table, whereas D and trimming were derived from the DNA. The table records hundreds of thousands of clones, approximately 85% of them present only once. The sequencing sample was made of peripheral blood. This clonotype originated in a middle-aged man with active or convalescent COVID-19.

The CDR3 sequence is CASSPHGQVYYGYTF. The CDR3 region has the DNA TGTGCCAGCAGTCCCCATGGACAGGTTTACTATGGCTACACCTTC. V and J are TRBV27 and TRBJ1-2; 7 nucleotides match TRBD1. This CDR3 has 15 amino acids. Germline V gene data show CDR1 as MNHEY and CDR2 as SMNVEV (reference sequence). V shed 5 bases and J 3 bases; nucleotides not matched to a gene: 9.